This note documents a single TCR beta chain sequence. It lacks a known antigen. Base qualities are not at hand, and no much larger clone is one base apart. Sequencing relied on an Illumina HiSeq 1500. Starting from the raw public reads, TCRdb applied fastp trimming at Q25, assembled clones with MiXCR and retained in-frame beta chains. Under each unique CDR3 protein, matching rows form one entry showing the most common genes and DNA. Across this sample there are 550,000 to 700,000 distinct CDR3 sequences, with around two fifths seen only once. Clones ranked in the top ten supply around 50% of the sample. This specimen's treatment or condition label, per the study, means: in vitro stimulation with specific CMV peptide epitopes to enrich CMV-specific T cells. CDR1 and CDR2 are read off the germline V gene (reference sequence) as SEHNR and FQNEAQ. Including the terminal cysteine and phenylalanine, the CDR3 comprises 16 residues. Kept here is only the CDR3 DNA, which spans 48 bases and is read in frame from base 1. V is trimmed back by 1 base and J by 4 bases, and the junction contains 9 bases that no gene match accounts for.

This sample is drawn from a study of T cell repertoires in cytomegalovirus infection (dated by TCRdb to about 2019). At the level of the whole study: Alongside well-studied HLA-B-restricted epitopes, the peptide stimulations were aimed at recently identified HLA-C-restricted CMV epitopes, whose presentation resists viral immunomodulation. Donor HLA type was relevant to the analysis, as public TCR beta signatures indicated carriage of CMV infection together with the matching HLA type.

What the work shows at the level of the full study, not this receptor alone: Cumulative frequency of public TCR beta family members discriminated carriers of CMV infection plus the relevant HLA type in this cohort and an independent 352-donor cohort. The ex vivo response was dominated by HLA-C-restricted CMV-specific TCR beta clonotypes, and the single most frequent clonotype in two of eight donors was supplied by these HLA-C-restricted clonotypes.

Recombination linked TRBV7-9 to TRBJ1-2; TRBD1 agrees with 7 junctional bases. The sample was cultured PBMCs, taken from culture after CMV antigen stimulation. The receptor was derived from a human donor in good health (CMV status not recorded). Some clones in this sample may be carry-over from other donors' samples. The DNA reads TGTGCCAGCAGCTTAGTCACGAGGGGGCCGACCTATGGCTACACCTTC. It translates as CASSLVTRGPTYGYTF.